This T cell receptor (beta chain) was obtained from a study of T-cell memory formation after mild COVID-19. Notes on the study in general: CD4/CD8 balance held among clones contracting day 15 to 85, and later expanders leaned CD4+. Pre-infection memory already had some responding clones, implying cross-reactive memory joined.

In regard to this clonotype: Its antigen is as yet unknown.

TCRdb redid the calling of the 5' RACE reads with MiXCR, one entry per CDR3 protein. The sample lists roughly 340,000 distinct CDR3 sequences; approximately 22% were seen once. Germline CDR1 is KGHSH and CDR2 is LQKENI. Trimming at V came to 2 bases and at J to 0 bases, leaving 5 bases not matched to a gene. CDR3 length: 18 amino acids. Sample: PBMCs or a T cell subset sorted from them (not recorded which). The clonotype originates from a man between 18 and 29 years old who had mild COVID-19 (a few samples of this study predate the infection). Cell type and time point are not known. The chain is built from TRBV18 and TRBJ2-5; 14 nucleotides line up with TRBD2. CDR3 nucleotides: TGTGCCAGCTCACCATGGAGGACTAGCGGGGGGAACCAAGAGACCCAGTACTTC. It encodes CASSPWRTSGGNQETQYF.